These 29 T cell receptor beta chains share one sample of origin, sequenced in a study of blood T cell repertoires in COVID-19. Here immunoSEQ multiplex PCR was the method, and the copy in TCRdb shows in-frame clones only, minus some. The table lists roughly 300,000 clones, around four fifths of them singletons. The sample taken for sequencing was peripheral blood. These receptors were obtained from a woman aged 45-65 years with acute or convalescent COVID-19.

The chain combines TRBV18 with TRBJ2-1, with D tentatively TRBD1 (6 bases). The V gene lost 5 bases and the J gene lost 10 bases, with 12 bases spanning the gap. CDR3 length: 12 residues. Germline V gene sequence: CDR1 KGHSH, CDR2 LQKENI. The chain's CDR3 is CASSSRQVEQFF. The CDR3 DNA sequence: TGTGCCAGCTCATCCCGACAGGTCGAGCAGTTCTTC.

The chain is built from TRBV29-1 and TRBJ1-1, with TRBD1 identical over 11 bases. The CDR3 length is 13 residues. Germline assignment: CDR1 SQVTM and CDR2 ANQGSEA. Trimming took 3 bases from V and 7 from J; bases not matched to a gene: 4. The CDR3 region is CSVDSGTGGEAFF. The DNA for the CDR3 is TGCAGCGTTGACAGCGGGACAGGGGGTGAAGCTTTCTTT.

The chain joins TRBV7-2 to TRBJ2-3; D perhaps matches TRBD2 (5 bases). This CDR3 region has 15 residues. Germline V CDR1 and CDR2: SGHTA, FQGNSA. The V gene lost 0 bases and the J gene lost 6 bases, with 13 bases spanning the gap. The DNA of the CDR3 is TGTGCCAGCAGCTTAGCTAGCGAGGTCCGGGATACGCAGTATTTT. It yields the protein CASSLASEVRDTQYF.

In the case of this clone: At the DNA level, this CDR3 is encoded by other sequences in the same sample as well. The chain carries TRBV30 and TRBJ2-1, with a tentative D call TRBD1 (6 bases). Trimming stripped 1 base from V and 4 bases from J, with 8 bases between. Per germline, CDR1 GTSNPN and CDR2 SVGIG (reference sequence). The length of the CDR3 is 13 residues. As DNA, the CDR3 is TGTGCCTGGAGTGCCGGACAGTACAATGAGCAGTTCTTC. It codes for CAWSAGQYNEQFF.

The chain joins TRBV21-1 to TRBJ2-5; TRBD1, the table's D call, was not compared with the DNA. TRBV21-1 is listed as a pseudogene. This CDR3 comprises 16 residues. CDR3 bases: TGTGCCAGCAGCTCGGAGACAGGGTCGGGGGAAGAGACCCAGTACTTC. This translates into CASSSETGSGEETQYF.

V is TRBV6-5 and J is TRBJ1-1, with D perhaps matching TRBD1 (5 bases). Trimming stripped 4 bases from V and 4 bases from J, with 13 bases between. Germline CDR1 reads MNHEY; CDR2 reads SVGAGI. The CDR3 is 14 residues long. CDR3 sequence reads: CASSLRGSGTEAFF. The CDR3 region has the DNA TGTGCCAGCAGTTTAAGGGGCTCGGGCACTGAAGCTTTCTTT.

This clone was seen a single time. The genes are TRBV7-2 and TRBJ1-4; 7 bases match TRBD1. The CDR3 loop spans 14 amino acids. The germline V gene has CDR1 SGHTA and CDR2 FQGNSA. Trimming removed 5 bases from V and 8 bases from J; junction bases left unmatched: 8. The CDR3 DNA follows: TGTGCCAGCAGCCGTTGGACAGGTTGGGAAAAACTGTTTTTT. Translation gives CASSRWTGWEKLFF.

This chain uses TRBV19 with TRBJ1-5; D uncertain. V lost 3 bases to trimming and J lost 2 bases, with 14 bases between them. Germline-derived CDR1 and CDR2 are LNHDA and SQIVND (reference sequence). CDR3 length: 16 amino acids. CDR3 protein: CASSIMGGEGNQPQHF. The CDR3 DNA is TGTGCCAGTAGTATCATGGGTGGGGAGGGCAATCAGCCCCAGCATTTT.

The chain joins TRBV29-1 to TRBJ2-2; the D is unclear. Trimming left V 4 bases short and J 6 bases short, with 9 bases between. The CDR3 sequence is 12 residues long. Per germline, CDR1 SQVTM and CDR2 ANQGSEA. CDR3 DNA: TGCAGCGTTGTTCTCGCGGCCGGGGAGCTGTTTTTT. Residues: CSVVLAAGELFF.

A single count supports this clone. The chain couples TRBV5-1 to TRBJ1-2; no clear D gene. The CDR3 loop spans 17 amino acids. Trimming took off 1 base at V and 0 bases at J, with 16 bases between the two ends. Germline V gives CDR1 SGHRS, CDR2 YFSETQ. CDR3 DNA sequence: TGCGCCAGCAGCTTGTCTCCCTTCCTGGGAGCTAACTATGGCTACACCTTC. Its protein is CASSLSPFLGANYGYTF.

J is TRBJ1-4 and V is TRBV6-6; D perhaps matches TRBD1 (5 bases). Trimming cost V 9 bases and J 4 bases, with 12 bases left between them. The CDR3 spans 13 residues. Germline V gene lookup returns CDR1 MNHNY and CDR2 SVGAGI (reference sequence). CDR3 residues: CASMGRINEKLFF. CDR3 in DNA: TGTGCCAGTATGGGGCGGATTAATGAAAAACTGTTTTTT.

This chain connects TRBV7-2 to TRBJ1-5, with TRBD1 identical over 9 bases. From germline, CDR1 is SGHTA and CDR2 FQGNSA. The CDR3 extends over 16 amino acids. J was trimmed by 6 bases and V by 4 bases; bases with no gene match: 10. The CDR3 nucleotides are TGTGCCAGCAGCTCGCTAGACAGGGGGATCGGTCAGCCCCAGCATTTT. Translated: CASSSLDRGIGQPQHF.

The chain couples TRBV18 to TRBJ2-3; 7 nucleotides align to TRBD2. Germline V gene data show CDR1 as KGHSH and CDR2 as LQKENI. V trimming: 3 bases; J trimming: 1 base; junction bases outside the gene matches: 7. This CDR3 region has 16 residues. The CDR3 nucleotides read TGTGCCAGCTCACCCAGGTTCACTAGCGGCACAGATACGCAGTATTTT. This encodes CASSPRFTSGTDTQYF.

The V and J genes are TRBV6-2 or TRBV6-3 and TRBJ1-1, with a weak D call TRBD1 (5 bases). The CDR3 spans 17 residues. The V end lost 2 bases, the J end lost 1 base, and 17 bases lay between the germline ends. Germline loops: CDR1 MNHEY, CDR2 SVGEGT. The CDR3 region has the DNA TGTGCCAGCAGTTACAACATGATCGGACACCAGAACACTGAAGCTTTCTTT. Protein product: CASSYNMIGHQNTEAFF.

V is TRBV19 and J is TRBJ1-2; D might be TRBD1 (5 bases). Germline V gene data show CDR1 as LNHDA and CDR2 as SQIVND (reference sequence). The V and J ends lost 3 bases and 8 bases respectively, with 13 bases between them. The CDR3 has 13 amino acids. DNA for the CDR3: TGTGCCAGTAGTATCGGAGGGGCGAGCGGCTACACCTTC. It codes for CASSIGGASGYTF.

The DNA of the CDR3 is TGCAGCGTCGCGAACCTGGCGGGCAGGCCGCAGACCCAGTACTTC. It translates to CSVANLAGRPQTQYF. V gene TRBV29-1 combines with J gene TRBJ2-5; a weak D match, TRBD2 (5 bases). This CDR3 has 15 residues. V lost 6 bases and J 6 bases, leaving 23 bases between the germline ends. Germline values: CDR1 SQVTM, CDR2 ANQGSEA.

The genes are TRBV27 and TRBJ1-6; possible D gene TRBD1, 5 bases. The CDR3 sequence is 14 residues long. V lost 8 bases, J lost 9 bases, and 17 bases lay in between. Germline-derived CDR1 and CDR2 are MNHEY and SMNVEV (reference sequence). The CDR3 DNA is TGTGCCAGCGGGGGGGGATCGCCGAGTTCACCCCTCCACTTT. Its translation: CASGGGSPSSPLHF.

This chain uses TRBV19 with TRBJ2-1; no clear D gene. CDR3 length: 11 residues. V shed 6 bases and J shed 7 bases, with 7 bases lying between them. Germline V lookup: CDR1 LNHDA, CDR2 SQIVND (reference sequence). CDR3 in amino acids: CASSRSNEQFF. DNA of the CDR3: TGTGCCAGTAGCAGAAGTAATGAGCAGTTCTTC.

The CDR3 region has the DNA TGTGCCAGCACCCGATCCAGGGACAGTGAAGCTTTCTTT. Translation: CASTRSRDSEAFF. This chain joins TRBV25-1 and TRBJ1-1, with TRBD1 matching 7 bases. After removal of 7 bases from V and 7 bases from J, the junction contained 9 bases not matched to a gene. The CDR3 extends over 13 amino acids. Germline V CDR1 and CDR2: MGHDK, SYGVNS.

The gene calls are TRBV29-1 and TRBJ2-1; weak D call: TRBD2 (6 bases). Germline V gives CDR1 SQVTM, CDR2 ANQGSEA. The CDR3 contains 14 residues. V gave up 2 bases and J gave up 0 bases, with 8 bases separating them. CDR3 in DNA: TGCAGCGTTGAAAAACTAGCCTCCTACAATGAGCAGTTCTTC. It specifies CSVEKLASYNEQFF.

The rearrangement uses TRBV12-3 or TRBV12-4 and TRBJ2-3, with D possibly being TRBD1 (6 bases). This CDR3 spans 13 amino acids. V dropped 11 bases and J dropped 2 bases, with 14 bases sitting between them. CDR3 sequence reads: CAVGTGNTDTQYF. CDR3 bases: TGTGCCGTGGGAACAGGGAACACAGATACGCAGTATTTT.

This chain links TRBV14 with TRBJ1-2, with D perhaps TRBD1 (5 bases). Germline V CDR1 and CDR2: SGHDN, FVKESK. CDR3 length: 14 amino acids. The V and J ends lost 4 bases and 2 bases respectively, with 11 bases between them. The CDR3, as DNA: TGTGCCAGCAGCCTTCGACAGCTCAACTATGGCTACACCTTC. Encoded protein: CASSLRQLNYGYTF.

The V gene is TRBV6-1, the J gene TRBJ1-2, with 7 nucleotides matching TRBD1. The CDR3 totals 12 residues. Germline V gene lookup returns CDR1 MNHNS and CDR2 SASEGT. After removal of 3 bases from V and 8 bases from J, the junction contained 3 bases not matched to a gene. For the CDR3, the DNA is TGTGCCAGCAGTGATGACAGGGTGGGCTACACCTTC. As protein: CASSDDRVGYTF.

The chain has TRBV7-2 and TRBJ2-3, with TRBD2 matching over 12 bases. Germline V gives CDR1 SGHTA, CDR2 FQGNSA. This CDR3 region has 16 residues. J lost 4 bases, V lost 4 bases, and 6 bases had no gene match. CDR3 DNA sequence: TGTGCCAGCAGCTACTTGACTAGCGGGAGTTCAGATACGCAGTATTTT. Translation: CASSYLTSGSSDTQYF.

This clone was found once. This chain connects TRBV2 to TRBJ2-5; D is possibly TRBD2 (6 bases). Germline V CDR1 and CDR2: SNHLY, FYNNEI. V dropped 1 base and J dropped 5 bases, with 14 bases sitting between them. The CDR3 is 15 amino acids. The CDR3 DNA is TGTGCCAGCAGTGAAGACTCCGGGGGTGGGGAGACCCAGTACTTC. Its translation: CASSEDSGGGETQYF.

J is TRBJ2-1 and V is TRBV5-4, with no clear D. From germline, CDR1 is SGHNT and CDR2 YYREEE (reference sequence). The CDR3 length is 12 residues. The V end was cut by 3 bases, the J end by 8 bases, with 9 bases between. CDR3 bases: TGTGCCAGCAGCTGGCCCCGGGATGAGCAGTTCTTC. It codes for CASSWPRDEQFF.

The genes are TRBV24-1 and TRBJ1-1; a weak D match, TRBD1 (5 bases). The CDR3 length is 14 residues. The V end was cut by 3 bases, the J end by 5 bases, with 12 bases between. Germline CDR1 reads KGHDR; CDR2 reads SFDVKD. CDR3 DNA sequence: TGTGCCACCAGTGATGTGGAGGGGTGGACTGAAGCTTTCTTT. Protein sequence: CATSDVEGWTEAFF.

The V and J genes are TRBV30 and TRBJ2-7, with D unresolved. Germline-derived CDR1 and CDR2 are GTSNPN and SVGIG (reference sequence). With 4 bases removed from V and 5 bases from J, the gap between germline ends came to 12 bases. This CDR3 region has 12 residues. The CDR3 is CAWNLGPNEQYV. The CDR3 DNA follows: TGTGCCTGGAACCTAGGCCCCAACGAGCAGTACGTC.

The chain carries TRBV6-5 and TRBJ2-7, with TRBD1 matching over 8 bases. The CDR3 is 14 amino acids. The V gene's germline CDR1 is MNHEY and CDR2 SVGAGI. The ends lost 6 bases at V and 3 bases at J; junction bases unmatched: 7. The DNA of the CDR3 is TGTGCCAGCAGGACCGGGACAGGCCTCTACGAGCAGTACGTC. It translates to CASRTGTGLYEQYV.